This entry lists 27 T cell receptor beta chains sequenced from one sample in a study of identical twins. TCRdb fed the 5' RACE reads into MiXCR, producing one record per CDR3 protein. The repertoire consists of 600,000 to 800,000 distinct CDR3 sequences, with 21% occurring once and the leading ten covering approximately 4.5%. The same sample was also studied in work on T cells expressing NK-cell markers.

The sample consisted of PBMCs. Receptors originate from a woman between 18 and 30 years old in good health.

V usage is TRBV2 and J usage is TRBJ2-3; D might be TRBD2 (6 bases). V was shortened by 6 bases and J by 1 base, with 17 bases between the two germline ends. Germline CDR1 is SNHLY and CDR2 is FYNNEI. CDR3 size: 16 residues. CDR3 sequence: CASSAGLDTGTDTQYF. The CDR3 DNA is TGTGCCAGCAGCGCGGGATTGGACACAGGCACAGATACGCAGTATTTT.

The chain uses TRBV9 and TRBJ2-5; 8 nucleotides align to TRBD2. The V segment lost 2 bases and the J segment 2 bases; nucleotides outside the gene matches: 2. CDR1 and CDR2 (germline): SGDLS, YYNGEE. The CDR3 runs to 14 residues. CDR3 region: CASSVSGTQETQYF. The DNA of the CDR3 is TGTGCCAGCAGCGTTAGCGGGACTCAAGAGACCCAGTACTTC. The complete variable domain, with remaining parts taken from reference TRBV9 and TRBJ2-5, reads DSGVTQTPKHLITATGQRVTLRCSPRSGDLSVYWYQQSLDQGLQFLIQYYNGEERAKGNILERFSAQQFPDLHSELNLSSLELGDSALYFCASSVSGTQETQYFGPGTRLLVL.

This clonotype was observed a few times. The chain combines TRBV30 with TRBJ2-7; 7 nucleotides agree with TRBD2. The trim removed 3 bases at V and 2 bases at J, leaving 7 bases unmatched. Germline V gives CDR1 GTSNPN, CDR2 SVGIG (reference sequence). The CDR3 length is 14 residues. CDR3 in DNA: TGTGCCTGGAGCGCAGCGGGGCTCACCTACGAGCAGTACTTC. Encoded protein: CAWSAAGLTYEQYF.

This clonotype was counted between two and nine times. V is TRBV9 and J is TRBJ2-5; weak D call: TRBD1 (5 bases). Trimming cost V 2 bases and J 0 bases, with 14 bases left between them. There are 16 residues in the CDR3. Germline V gene sequence: CDR1 SGDLS, CDR2 YYNGEE. The CDR3 sequence: CASSVSGNRYQETQYF. The CDR3 bases are TGTGCCAGCAGCGTTTCAGGGAATAGGTACCAAGAGACCCAGTACTTC.

There are a few counts of this clonotype. The chain carries TRBV20-1 and TRBJ1-1; D perhaps matches TRBD1 (6 bases). V lost 4 bases and J lost 2, with 11 bases in between. The germline CDR1 and CDR2 sequences are DFQATT and SNEGSKA (reference sequence). The CDR3 has 13 residues. The CDR3 region is CSAMADSNTEAFF. The CDR3 DNA sequence: TGCAGTGCTATGGCGGACAGTAACACTGAAGCTTTCTTT.

This clonotype was picked up many times. The CDR3 coding sequence is TGTGCCAGCAGCCAAGATCGGAGCAATCAGCCCCAGCATTTT. Its protein is CASSQDRSNQPQHF. This sequence joins TRBV4-2 and TRBJ1-5, with D uncertain. Looked up from germline, CDR1 is LGHNA and CDR2 is YNFKEQ. The CDR3 contains 14 residues. V was shortened by 0 bases and J by 1 base, with 4 bases between the two germline ends.

This clonotype was counted a few times. This chain uses TRBV29-1 with TRBJ2-5, with 9 bases fitting TRBD2. Germline V gene lookup returns CDR1 SQVTM and CDR2 ANQGSEA. V trimming: 3 bases; J trimming: 5 bases; junction bases outside the gene matches: 13. The CDR3 runs 16 residues. This chain's CDR3 is CSVENPGLAPAETQYF. CDR3 bases: TGCAGCGTTGAGAACCCGGGACTAGCTCCCGCGGAGACCCAGTACTTC.

This chain links TRBV7-2 with TRBJ2-7; the D is unclear. Germline CDR1 and CDR2: SGHTA and FQGNSA. CDR3 length equals 15 residues. V was clipped by 1 base and J by 4 bases, with 14 bases between them. DNA for the CDR3: TGTGCCAGCAGCTTAGATCCACTCGTGGCGTACGAGCAGTACTTC. Residues: CASSLDPLVAYEQYF.

The chain is built from TRBV20-1 and TRBJ2-7; weak D call: TRBD2 (6 bases). Germline V gene sequence: CDR1 DFQATT, CDR2 SNEGSKA (reference sequence). There are 15 residues in the CDR3. V was clipped by 4 bases and J by 2 bases, with 18 bases between them. The CDR3: CSATPSLRDPYEQYF. The CDR3 nucleotides read TGCAGTGCTACCCCCTCTTTGCGGGACCCCTACGAGCAGTACTTC.

This clonotype was observed a handful of times. The chain uses TRBV20-1 and TRBJ2-3, with TRBD2 as a possible D gene (5 bases). The CDR3 extends over 14 amino acids. From germline, CDR1 is DFQATT and CDR2 SNEGSKA (reference sequence). The germline V and J ends were trimmed by 6 bases and 1 base, with 14 bases remaining between them. The CDR3 bases are TGCAGTGCCCCACAAAGGCGGGGCACAGATACGCAGTATTTT. Amino acids: CSAPQRRGTDTQYF.

In this sample, this clonotype turned up a few times. The V call is TRBV20-1, the J call TRBJ2-2; TRBD1 matches 7 bases. V was clipped by 3 bases and J by 8 bases; unmatched bases: 9. CDR1 DFQATT and CDR2 SNEGSKA come from the germline V gene (reference sequence). This CDR3 has 14 amino acids. CDR3 DNA: TGCAGTGCTAGGTCTTCAGGGGGACCTGGGGAGCTGTTTTTT. Translation gives CSARSSGGPGELFF.

This clonotype has more than one count but fewer than ten. The chain combines TRBV7-7 with TRBJ2-1, with D perhaps TRBD2 (6 bases). V dropped 4 bases and J dropped 9 bases, with 19 bases sitting between them. This CDR3 spans 15 amino acids. Germline V gene lookup returns CDR1 SSHAT and CDR2 FNYEAQ (reference sequence). For the CDR3, the DNA is TGTGCCAGCAGCTCGGGAGTATTAACGGGCACTGAGCAGTTCTTC. Translated, it gives CASSSGVLTGTEQFF. Full variable domain (remainder filled in from reference TRBV7-7 and TRBJ2-1): GAGVSQSPRYKVTKRGQDVTLRCDPISSHATLYWYQQALGQGPEFLTYFNYEAQPDKSGLPSDRFSAERPEGSISTLTIQRTEQRDSAMYRCASSSGVLTGTEQFFGPGTRLTVL.

This chain uses TRBV4-3 with TRBJ2-7; no reliable D call. Trimming removed 0 bases at V and 2 bases at J, with 14 bases between. CDR1 and CDR2 from the germline V gene are LGHNA and YSLEER. The CDR3 runs 16 residues. CDR3 DNA sequence: TGCGCCAGCAGCCAAGAGACCGGCGTGCCGACCTACGAGCAGTACTTC. Protein sequence: CASSQETGVPTYEQYF.

The chain couples TRBV7-2 to TRBJ2-7; D ambiguous. The CDR3 has 13 residues. Germline-derived CDR1 and CDR2 are SGHTA and FQGNSA. V lost 2 bases and J 5 bases, leaving 10 bases between the germline ends. The CDR3 here is CASSLTRVHEQYF. Written as DNA, the CDR3 is TGTGCCAGCAGCTTAACCCGGGTACACGAGCAGTACTTC. Variable domain in full (rest from reference TRBV7-2 and TRBJ2-7): GAGVSQSPSNKVTEKGKDVELRCDPISGHTALYWYRQSLGQGLEFLIYFQGNSAPDKSGLPSDRFSAERTGGSVSTLTIQRTQQEDSAVYLCASSLTRVHEQYFGPGTRLTVT.

This clonotype was counted only a few times. The V call is TRBV7-9, the J call TRBJ2-7, with D possibly TRBD1 on 8 matching bases. V was shortened by 5 bases and J by 3 bases, with 17 bases between the two germline ends. The CDR3 is 15 residues long. Germline V gene sequence: CDR1 SEHNR, CDR2 FQNEAQ (reference sequence). CDR3 DNA sequence: TGTGCCAGCAGCCAGTGGACAGGGAGGGTCTACGAGCAGTACTTC. Protein: CASSQWTGRVYEQYF.

This clonotype occurred many times. This chain joins TRBV20-1 and TRBJ2-1, with D tentatively TRBD2 (6 bases). Trimming took 6 bases from V and 6 from J, leaving 9 bases between them. CDR1 is DFQATT, CDR2 SNEGSKA, per germline (reference sequence). The CDR3 runs 11 residues. DNA of the CDR3: TGCAGTGCCCGGGACTCCAATGAGCAGTTCTTC. As protein: CSARDSNEQFF.

A few counts support this clonotype. The genes are TRBV20-1 and TRBJ2-2; TRBD2 matches 10 bases. The CDR3 loop spans 17 amino acids. J gave up 5 bases and V 0 bases, and 9 bases lay outside the gene matches. Per germline, CDR1 DFQATT and CDR2 SNEGSKA (reference sequence). The DNA for the CDR3 is TGCAGTGCTAGAGATCTTAGCGGGAGGTTCGGAACCGGGGAGCTGTTTTTT. This encodes CSARDLSGRFGTGELFF.

V is TRBV25-1 and J is TRBJ2-1; D may be TRBD1 or TRBD2 (6 bases each). Trimming removed 3 bases from V and 4 bases from J, with 10 bases in between. Germline-derived CDR1 and CDR2 are MGHDK and SYGVNS. CDR3 size: 14 residues. Here the CDR3 DNA reads TGTGCCAGCAGTGAGGGGGCGGGGTACAATGAGCAGTTCTTC. Translation: CASSEGAGYNEQFF.

This clonotype occurred a few times. The CDR3 spells CASSFGTGYGYTF. The CDR3 bases are TGTGCCAGCAGTTTTGGGACAGGCTATGGCTACACCTTC. J is TRBJ1-2 and V is TRBV12-3 or TRBV12-4, with TRBD1 matching 8 bases. The V segment lost 3 bases and the J segment 4 bases; nucleotides outside the gene matches: 1. This CDR3 comprises 13 residues.

This clonotype was detected only once. This chain links TRBV18 with TRBJ2-5; no reliable D call. The CDR3 spans 13 residues. The germline V gene encodes CDR1 KGHSH and CDR2 LQKENI. Trimming shortened V by 6 bases and J by 4 bases, and 12 bases separated the two germline ends. For the CDR3, the DNA is TGTGCCAGCTCCACGAGCTGGGGAGAGACCCAGTACTTC. Translation: CASSTSWGETQYF.

The table lists this clonotype with a few counts. This chain uses TRBV5-1 with TRBJ1-1; D uncertain. This CDR3 is 14 amino acids long. The V end was cut by 1 base, the J end by 1 base, with 8 bases between. Germline V lookup: CDR1 SGHRS, CDR2 YFSETQ. As DNA, the CDR3 is TGCGCCAGCAGCTTGCTCACTTCGAACACTGAAGCTTTCTTT. Protein: CASSLLTSNTEAFF.

This clonotype showed up just a few times. The chain has TRBV18 and TRBJ2-1; TRBD2 agrees at 8 bases. Losses at the gene ends were 3 bases for V and 3 bases for J; bases not matched to a gene: 13. CDR3 length: 18 amino acids. Germline V CDR1 and CDR2: KGHSH, LQKENI. CDR3 sequence: CASSPTVLAEAYYNEQFF. DNA for the CDR3: TGTGCCAGCTCACCTACGGTACTAGCGGAAGCGTACTACAATGAGCAGTTCTTC.

The chain uses TRBV20-1 and TRBJ2-1; D is unresolved. The CDR3 has 11 residues. Germline-derived CDR1 and CDR2 are DFQATT and SNEGSKA (reference sequence). V dropped 7 bases and J dropped 5 bases, with 9 bases sitting between them. Written as DNA, the CDR3 is TGCAGTGGCCTGACCAACAATGAGCAGTTCTTC. Protein product: CSGLTNNEQFF.

This clonotype was observed a handful of times. The rearrangement joins TRBV20-1 to TRBJ2-2; D is ambiguous. Germline V lookup: CDR1 DFQATT, CDR2 SNEGSKA (reference sequence). The V end was cut by 5 bases, the J end by 4 bases, with 8 bases between. This CDR3 is 12 amino acids long. The CDR3 protein is CSAHDGTGELFF. The CDR3 DNA is TGCAGTGCTCACGATGGCACCGGGGAGCTGTTTTTT.

A few counts support this clonotype. J is TRBJ2-3 and V is TRBV12-3 or TRBV12-4, with D unclear. There are 12 residues in the CDR3. V lost 8 bases and J 3 bases, leaving 9 bases between the germline ends. CDR3: CASALDTDTQYF. The CDR3 DNA reads TGTGCCAGCGCGCTAGATACAGATACGCAGTATTTT.

This chain links TRBV11-3 with TRBJ2-3; weak D call: TRBD2 (5 bases). The CDR3 is 14 amino acids. Trimming removed 1 base at V and 6 bases at J, with 11 bases between. CDR1 and CDR2 from the germline V gene are SGHNT and YENEEA. The CDR3 DNA reads TGTGCCAGCAGCTTAGGTTCCCAGCGGGATACGCAGTATTTT. Encoded protein: CASSLGSQRDTQYF.

The chain is built from TRBV6-5 and TRBJ1-3; D gene unclear. CDR1 and CDR2 from the germline V gene are MNHEY and SVGAGI. V lost 2 bases and J 4 bases, leaving 21 bases between the germline ends. The CDR3 sequence is 18 residues long. The CDR3 DNA follows: TGTGCCAGCAGTTACGATCTAAGTAGTCACTCTAGGGGAAACACCATATATTTT. It encodes CASSYDLSSHSRGNTIYF.